This T cell receptor (beta chain) was profiled in a study of cytomegalovirus exposure and HLA in healthy donors. Study-wide background: Tens of millions of unique TCRs from HLA-typed donors were held in an early data release. Study findings and constraints: With high specificity and sensitivity, the classifier reportedly diagnosed cytomegalovirus status.

From germline, CDR1 is LNHNV and CDR2 YYDKDF (reference sequence). After removal of 3 bases from V and 2 bases from J, the junction contained 7 bases not matched to a gene. This CDR3 comprises 17 residues. Comments on this clone: The antigen is not known.

A multiplex PCR was run with 60 Vbeta primers and 13 Jbeta primers. Data came from immunoSEQ multiplex PCR; TCRdb stores just in-frame clones and leaves some out. Among about 140,000 clones listed, roughly 80% were seen once. Input material: PBMCs. The rearrangement uses TRBV15 and TRBJ2-7, with TRBD2 matching 13 bases. The sequence was collected from a woman aged 40-49 years in good health and CMV-seronegative. In DNA form, the CDR3 reads TGTGCCACCAGCAGGGGTCCTGGACTAGCGGGGGCCTACGAGCAGTACTTC. Residues: CATSRGPGLAGAYEQYF.